Listed here are 8 T cell receptor beta chains from one sample, sequenced in a study of cytomegalovirus exposure and HLA in healthy donors. Only in-frame clones appear in the TCRdb table, and some are missing; sequencing was by immunoSEQ multiplex PCR. The sample yields about 56,000 clones, 93% seen once. The sample taken for sequencing was PBMCs. These receptors were obtained from a woman aged 18-29 years in good health and CMV-seropositive.

The rearrangement uses TRBV6-1 and TRBJ1-2, with 8 bases identical to TRBD1. V was clipped by 5 bases and J by 8 bases; unmatched bases: 10. Germline lookup yields CDR1 MNHNS and CDR2 SASEGT. The CDR3 is 14 residues long. As DNA, the CDR3 is TGTGCCAGCAGTCGACAGGGGAAGAGGGAGGGCTACACCTTC. It encodes CASSRQGKREGYTF.

In this sample, this clone turned up once. The genes are TRBV5-4 and TRBJ2-2; 8 positions match TRBD2. Trimming removed 5 bases from V and 4 bases from J; junction bases left unmatched: 4. The germline CDR1 and CDR2 sequences are SGHNT and YYREEE (reference sequence). The CDR3 loop spans 14 amino acids. CDR3 in DNA: TGTGCCAGCAGGTCGGGGGGGACCACCGGGGAGCTGTTTTTT. Translating it yields CASRSGGTTGELFF.

The chain joins TRBV7-2 to TRBJ1-1; the D gene is possibly TRBD1 (5 bases). The V end was cut by 5 bases, the J end by 5 bases, with 18 bases between. Looked up from germline, CDR1 is SGHTA and CDR2 is FQGNSA. The CDR3 is made up of 15 amino acids. CDR3 bases: TGTGCCAGCAGCGCCCAGGGCGTCTTGGGAACTGAAGCTTTCTTT. It codes for CASSAQGVLGTEAFF.

This clone was counted a single time. The chain has TRBV7-2 and TRBJ2-7; 7 bases match TRBD2. Looked up from germline, CDR1 is SGHTA and CDR2 is FQGNSA. V gave up 1 base and J gave up 0 bases; unmatched junction bases: 3. The length of the CDR3 is 15 residues. The DNA of the CDR3 is TGTGCCAGCAGCTTAGGGGGGGGAAGCTCCTACGAGCAGTACTTC. This sequence encodes CASSLGGGSSYEQYF.

The chain joins TRBV13 to TRBJ1-4; no clear D. Between the trimmed V and J ends, which lost 4 bases and 3 bases, there was a span of 15 bases. The CDR3 has 16 amino acids. In germline, CDR1 is PRHDT, CDR2 FYEKMQ (reference sequence). The CDR3 nucleotides are TGTGCCAGCAGCTCAACTGAGACACAGCCTAATGAAAAACTGTTTTTT. It is translated as CASSSTETQPNEKLFF.

The chain is built from TRBV29-1 and TRBJ2-7, with 8 bases that match TRBD2. The CDR3 extends over 14 amino acids. Germline assignment: CDR1 SQVTM and CDR2 ANQGSEA. V was pared by 4 bases and J by 0 bases, with 5 bases of the junction left unmatched. This CDR3 reads CSVGGLANSYEQYF. For the CDR3, the DNA is TGCAGCGTTGGAGGACTAGCTAACTCCTACGAGCAGTACTTC.

This sequence joins TRBV5-1 and TRBJ1-1; D possibly corresponds to TRBD1 (6 bases). The CDR3 is 14 residues long. Trimming stripped 7 bases from V and 0 bases from J, with 13 bases between. CDR1 and CDR2 from the germline V gene are SGHRS and YFSETQ. Here the CDR3 DNA reads TGCGCCAGCGGAACAGGGACACTGAACACTGAAGCTTTCTTT. Translation gives CASGTGTLNTEAFF.

The V gene is TRBV30, the J gene TRBJ1-1, with D hard to call. The germline gives CDR1 GTSNPN, CDR2 SVGIG (reference sequence). Trimming removed 0 bases at V and 6 bases at J, with 17 bases between. This CDR3 is built from 15 residues. CDR3 sequence (DNA): TGTGCCTGGAGTGTACGATCCATCCTTAGAGCTGAAGCTTTCTTT. It specifies CAWSVRSILRAEAFF.